This T cell receptor (beta chain) is drawn from a study of cytomegalovirus exposure and HLA in healthy donors. PCR amplification relied on 60 Vbeta primers (plus 13 Jbeta primers). Data came from immunoSEQ multiplex PCR; TCRdb stores just in-frame clones and leaves some out. The sample carries about 200,000 clones, 60% to 80% recorded once. Trimming cost V 0 bases and J 6 bases; bases outside gene matches: 1. Germline CDR1 and CDR2: SGDLS and YYNGEE. The length of the CDR3 is 13 residues. A remark on this clone: What it binds is unknown.

Whole-study results and caveats: Both high specificity and high sensitivity reportedly marked the classifier's diagnosis of cytomegalovirus status.

V usage is TRBV9 and J usage is TRBJ2-7, with TRBD1 matching over 9 bases. Sample: PBMCs. The sequence came from a young woman in good health and CMV-seronegative. CDR3 nucleotides: TGTGCCAGCAGCGTAGGGACAGGGGTCGAGCAGTACTTC. Translated, it gives CASSVGTGVEQYF.